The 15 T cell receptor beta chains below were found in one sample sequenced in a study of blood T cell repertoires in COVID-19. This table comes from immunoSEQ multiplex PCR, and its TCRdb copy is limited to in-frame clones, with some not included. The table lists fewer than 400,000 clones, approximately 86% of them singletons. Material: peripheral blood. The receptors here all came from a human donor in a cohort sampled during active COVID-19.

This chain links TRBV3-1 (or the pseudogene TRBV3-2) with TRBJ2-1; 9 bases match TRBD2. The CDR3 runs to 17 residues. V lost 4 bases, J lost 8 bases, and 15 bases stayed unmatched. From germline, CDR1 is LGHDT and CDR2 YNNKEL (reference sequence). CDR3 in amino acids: CASSPSTGSGRSHEQFF. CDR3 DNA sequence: TGTGCCAGCAGCCCAAGTACGGGTAGCGGGAGATCCCATGAGCAGTTCTTC.

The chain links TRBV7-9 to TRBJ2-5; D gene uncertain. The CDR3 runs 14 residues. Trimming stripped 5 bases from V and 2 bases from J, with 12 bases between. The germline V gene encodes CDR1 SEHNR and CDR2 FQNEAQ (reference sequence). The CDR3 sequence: CASSLVIAQETQYF. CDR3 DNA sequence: TGTGCCAGCAGCCTGGTCATAGCACAAGAGACCCAGTACTTC.

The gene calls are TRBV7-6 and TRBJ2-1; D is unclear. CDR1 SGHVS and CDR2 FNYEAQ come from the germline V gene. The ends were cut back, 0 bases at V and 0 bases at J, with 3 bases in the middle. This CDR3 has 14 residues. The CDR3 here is CASSLAFSYNEQFF. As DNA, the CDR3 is TGTGCCAGCAGCTTAGCCTTCTCCTACAATGAGCAGTTCTTC.

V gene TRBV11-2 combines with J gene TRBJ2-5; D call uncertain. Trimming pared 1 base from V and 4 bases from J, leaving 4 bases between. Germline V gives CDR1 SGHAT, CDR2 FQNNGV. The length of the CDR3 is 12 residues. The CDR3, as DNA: TGTGCCAGCAGCTTAGTCCGAGAGACCCAGTACTTC. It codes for CASSLVRETQYF.

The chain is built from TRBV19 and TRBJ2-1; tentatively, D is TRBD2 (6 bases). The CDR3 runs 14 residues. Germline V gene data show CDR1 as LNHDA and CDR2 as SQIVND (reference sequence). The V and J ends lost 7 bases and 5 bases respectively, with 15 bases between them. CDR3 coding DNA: TGTGCCAGTACCTACTCGGGACTGAACAATGAGCAGTTCTTC. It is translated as CASTYSGLNNEQFF.

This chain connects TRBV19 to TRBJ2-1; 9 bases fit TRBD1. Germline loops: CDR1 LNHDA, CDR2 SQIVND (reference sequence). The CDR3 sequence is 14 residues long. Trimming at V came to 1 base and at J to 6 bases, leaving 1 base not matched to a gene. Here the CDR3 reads CASSIGGQGNEQFF. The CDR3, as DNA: TGTGCCAGTAGTATAGGGGGACAGGGCAATGAGCAGTTCTTC.

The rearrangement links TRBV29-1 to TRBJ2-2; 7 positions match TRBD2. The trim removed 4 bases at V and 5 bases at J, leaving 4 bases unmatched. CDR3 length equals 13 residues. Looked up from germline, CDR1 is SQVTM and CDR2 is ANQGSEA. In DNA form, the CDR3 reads TGCAGCGTTGTTCGGGGGGAAACCGGGGAGCTGTTTTTT. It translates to CSVVRGETGELFF.

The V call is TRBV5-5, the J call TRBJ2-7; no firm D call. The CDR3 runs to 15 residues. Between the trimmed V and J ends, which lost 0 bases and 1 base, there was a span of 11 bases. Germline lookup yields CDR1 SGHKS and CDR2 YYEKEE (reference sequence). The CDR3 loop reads CASSLAAPVSYEQYF. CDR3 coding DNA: TGTGCCAGCAGCTTGGCCGCGCCGGTTTCCTACGAGCAGTACTTC.

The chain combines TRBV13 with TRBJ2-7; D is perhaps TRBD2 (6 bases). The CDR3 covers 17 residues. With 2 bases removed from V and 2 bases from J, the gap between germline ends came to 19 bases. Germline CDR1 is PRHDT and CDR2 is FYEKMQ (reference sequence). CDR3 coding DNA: TGTGCCAGCAGCTTATTCCCTCGCGGGGTCCCTACCTACGAGCAGTACTTC. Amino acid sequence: CASSLFPRGVPTYEQYF.

CDR3 nucleotides: TGTGCCAGCAGTAAGGTTCAGGGCGAGGTCGGCTACACCTTC. Translation gives CASSKVQGEVGYTF. The chain joins TRBV6-5 to TRBJ1-2, with D possibly matching TRBD1 (5 bases). Per germline, CDR1 MNHEY and CDR2 SVGAGI. The V gene lost 5 bases and the J gene lost 8 bases, with 18 bases spanning the gap. The CDR3 totals 14 residues.

Here the CDR3 DNA reads TGTGCCAGCTCACCGGACAATATCGCTTACAATGAGCAGTTCTTC. Translation: CASSPDNIAYNEQFF. V and J are TRBV18 and TRBJ2-1, with D possibly TRBD1 on 5 matching bases. This CDR3 has 15 residues. Germline-derived CDR1 and CDR2 are KGHSH and LQKENI. V gave up 3 bases and J gave up 4 bases, with 13 bases separating them.

The CDR3 DNA reads as TGTGCCATCAGTGTGAACGTAGAATACAATGAGCAGTTCTTC. Translated: CAISVNVEYNEQFF. The rearrangement uses TRBV10-3 and TRBJ2-1; D is uncertain. This CDR3 is built from 14 residues. Germline CDR1 reads ENHRY; CDR2 reads SYGVKD. Trimming took off 4 bases at V and 4 bases at J, with 11 bases between the two ends.

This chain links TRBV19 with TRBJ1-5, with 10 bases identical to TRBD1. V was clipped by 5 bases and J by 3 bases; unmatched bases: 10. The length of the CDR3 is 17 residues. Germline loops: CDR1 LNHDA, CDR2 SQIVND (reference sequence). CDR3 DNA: TGTGCCAGTAGTGCGACAGGGGGCGACTGGGTCAATCAGCCCCAGCATTTT. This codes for CASSATGGDWVNQPQHF. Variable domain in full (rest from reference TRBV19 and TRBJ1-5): DGGITQSPKYLFRKEGQNVTLSCEQNLNHDAMYWYRQDPGQGLRLIYYSQIVNDFQKGDIAEGYSVSREKKESFPLTVTSAQKNPTAFYLCASSATGGDWVNQPQHFGDGTRLSIL.

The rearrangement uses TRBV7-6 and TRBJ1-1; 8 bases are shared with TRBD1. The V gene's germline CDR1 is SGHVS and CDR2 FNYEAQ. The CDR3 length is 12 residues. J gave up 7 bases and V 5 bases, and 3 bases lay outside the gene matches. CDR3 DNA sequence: TGTGCCAGCAGCCCAGGGGGCGTTGAAGCTTTCTTT. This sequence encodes CASSPGGVEAFF.

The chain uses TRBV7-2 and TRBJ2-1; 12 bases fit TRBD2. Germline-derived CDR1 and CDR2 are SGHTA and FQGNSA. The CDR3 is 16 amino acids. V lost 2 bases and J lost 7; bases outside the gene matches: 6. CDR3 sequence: CASSLKSSGGGNEQFF. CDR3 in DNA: TGTGCCAGCAGCTTAAAGTCTAGCGGGGGGGGTAATGAGCAGTTCTTC.